The clone carrying this T cell receptor (beta chain) has only a few counts. Its antigen is as yet unknown. V gave up 4 bases and J gave up 3 bases, with 6 bases separating them. Germline V gene data show CDR1 as GTSNPN and CDR2 as SVGIG (reference sequence). The CDR3 sequence is 11 residues long. This specimen belongs to a study of CD8 T cells in ankylosing spondylitis. General study findings and limits: Characteristic of ankylosing spondylitis blood, it appeared, was a TCR beta motif comprising about eight highly homologous variants. Reportedly, disease-linked clones are significantly enriched in ankylosing spondylitis patients' matched synovial fluid. The disease-linked clones had a CD8+ phenotype and low blood frequencies. A subset of motif variants has previously been described in the synovial fluid and blood of reactive arthritis.

TCR beta libraries were made by quantitative 5'-RACE with molecular barcodes. One entry per CDR3 protein results from TCRdb running MiXCR on the 5' RACE reads. Of about 540,000 distinct CDR3 sequences in the sample, about 12% were seen once. The sequence came from a male donor with ankylosing spondylitis. V is TRBV30 and J is TRBJ1-1; the D is unclear. Sample: blood, either unsorted or a sorted T cell fraction (not recorded which). The CDR3: CAWTYDTEAFF. CDR3 in DNA: TGTGCCTGGACCTATGACACTGAAGCTTTCTTT. Using reference TRBV30 and TRBJ1-1 for the parts outside the CDR3, the full variable domain is SQTIHQWPATLVQPVGSPLSLECTVEGTSNPNLYWYRQAAGRGLQLLFYSVGIGQISSEVPQNLSASRPQDRQFILSSKKLLLSDSGFYLCAWTYDTEAFFGQGTRLTVV.